These T cell receptor beta chains were read from a single sample in a study of blood T cell repertoires in COVID-19. Method: immunoSEQ multiplex PCR; TCRdb's copy keeps in-frame clones and lacks some. Of 220,000 or so clones listed, 75% to 85% are singletons. The sample taken for sequencing was peripheral blood. The receptors shown here come from an elderly woman with COVID-19, enrolled during active disease. Each CDR3 is given with its conserved first and last residue. D genes are given only for firm matches. Rows give clone size only sometimes, using once, few, many, or a class for an expanded clone.

CDR3 DNA: TGTGCCAGCAGCAGAGGGACTGAAGCTTTCTTT
CDR3 protein: CASSRGTEAFF
J gene: TRBJ1-1
D gene: NA
clone size: NA
V gene: TRBV7-9

CDR3 DNA: TGTGCCAGCAGCCAAGATAAAGAGACCCAGTACTTC
CDR3 protein: CASSQDKETQYF
J gene: TRBJ2-5
D gene: NA
clone size: NA
V gene: TRBV3-1/TRBV3-2

CDR3 DNA: TGCGCCAGCAGCTTGGCCCTGGGACAGGGCAACGAGCAGTACTTC
CDR3 protein: CASSLALGQGNEQYF
J gene: TRBJ2-7
D gene: TRBD1
clone size: NA
V gene: TRBV5-1

CDR3 DNA: TGCGCCAGCAGCTTGGGGACTAGCGGGATCTCTCCGTTCTTC
CDR3 protein: CASSLGTSGISPFF
J gene: TRBJ2-1
D gene: TRBD2
clone size: NA
V gene: TRBV5-1

CDR3 DNA: TGTGCCAGCATCCCGGGGGGAGGCACTGAAGCTTTCTTT
CDR3 protein: CASIPGGGTEAFF
J gene: TRBJ1-1
D gene: NA
clone size: once
V gene: TRBV12-3/TRBV12-4

CDR3 DNA: TGTGCCACCAGTGACTCCCGCAGGGGGCCGGATACGCAGTATTTT
CDR3 protein: CATSDSRRGPDTQYF
J gene: TRBJ2-3
D gene: TRBD1
clone size: NA
V gene: TRBV24-1

CDR3 DNA: TGCGCCAGCAGCCAAACGAAGACTACGGCTTTCTTT
CDR3 protein: CASSQTKTTAFF
J gene: TRBJ1-1
D gene: NA
clone size: NA
V gene: TRBV4-1

CDR3 DNA: TGCAGTGCTAGTCGGGCAGGGGGATTTTCCTATGGCTACACCTTC
CDR3 protein: CSASRAGGFSYGYTF
J gene: TRBJ1-2
D gene: TRBD1
clone size: NA
V gene: TRBV20-1

CDR3 DNA: TGTGCCAGCGCCGAGGGCGGACAGGGGAACACCGGGGAGCTGTTTTTT
CDR3 protein: CASAEGGQGNTGELFF
J gene: TRBJ2-2
D gene: TRBD1
clone size: NA
V gene: TRBV11-3

CDR3 DNA: TGTGCCAGCAGCGTCCGAGGCCTAGAGACCCAGTACTTC
CDR3 protein: CASSVRGLETQYF
J gene: TRBJ2-5
D gene: NA
clone size: NA
V gene: TRBV13

CDR3 DNA: TGTGCCACCTCCGGGATTACGGAAGAAAAACTGTTTTTT
CDR3 protein: CATSGITEEKLFF
J gene: TRBJ1-4
D gene: NA
clone size: NA
V gene: TRBV10-3

CDR3 DNA: TGCGCCAGCAGCCGAGCGGGCCCTAGCACAGATACGCAGTATTTT
CDR3 protein: CASSRAGPSTDTQYF
J gene: TRBJ2-3
D gene: NA
clone size: NA
V gene: TRBV5-1

CDR3 DNA: TGTGCCAGCAGCACCGGTGGTCTAGCCAAAAACATTCAGTACTTC
CDR3 protein: CASSTGGLAKNIQYF
J gene: TRBJ2-4
D gene: NA
clone size: NA
V gene: TRBV5-6

CDR3 DNA: TGTGCCAGCAGCTTCCTCGGGGGCACAGATACGCAGTATTTT
CDR3 protein: CASSFLGGTDTQYF
J gene: TRBJ2-3
D gene: NA
clone size: NA
V gene: TRBV7-9

CDR3 DNA: TGTGCCAGCAGTTTGATCCCCGGACAGGGCACAGATACGCAGTATTTT
CDR3 protein: CASSLIPGQGTDTQYF
J gene: TRBJ2-3
D gene: TRBD1
clone size: NA
V gene: TRBV6-2/TRBV6-3

CDR3 DNA: TGTGCCAGCAGCCAAGGACAGAACACCGGGGAGCTGTTTTTT
CDR3 protein: CASSQGQNTGELFF
J gene: TRBJ2-2
D gene: NA
clone size: NA
V gene: TRBV3-1/TRBV3-2

CDR3 DNA: TGTGCCAGCTCACCAGGGACAGACAGAGGCTATGGCTACACCTTC
CDR3 protein: CASSPGTDRGYGYTF
J gene: TRBJ1-2
D gene: TRBD1
clone size: NA
V gene: TRBV18

CDR3 DNA: TGCGCCAGCAGCCAAGGGATAGCGGGGCAGCGCCAAAACATTCAGTACTTC
CDR3 protein: CASSQGIAGQRQNIQYF
J gene: TRBJ2-4
D gene: TRBD2
clone size: NA
V gene: TRBV4-1

CDR3 DNA: TGTGCCACCAGCAGAGATTTACAGGGGGCCTATGGCTACACCTTC
CDR3 protein: CATSRDLQGAYGYTF
J gene: TRBJ1-2
D gene: TRBD1
clone size: NA
V gene: TRBV15

CDR3 DNA: TGTGCCAGCAGTACCCCCGACAGGGTTCGCTATGGCTACACCTTC
CDR3 protein: CASSTPDRVRYGYTF
J gene: TRBJ1-2
D gene: TRBD1
clone size: NA
V gene: TRBV6-2/TRBV6-3

CDR3 DNA: TGTGCCAGCAGCTTGCCGACAGGGAAAGAGACCCAGTACTTC
CDR3 protein: CASSLPTGKETQYF
J gene: TRBJ2-5
D gene: TRBD1
clone size: NA
V gene: TRBV5-5

CDR3 DNA: TGCGCCAGCACCACAGGGGTAGAAAAACTGTTTTTT
CDR3 protein: CASTTGVEKLFF
J gene: TRBJ1-4
D gene: TRBD1
clone size: NA
V gene: TRBV10-2

CDR3 DNA: TGTGCCAGCAGTGAAGCAGGACTCATCAATGAGCAGTTCTTC
CDR3 protein: CASSEAGLINEQFF
J gene: TRBJ2-1
D gene: NA
clone size: NA
V gene: TRBV6-1

CDR3 DNA: TGTGCCAGCAGCCAGAGGGGGGGATCACCCCTCCACTTT
CDR3 protein: CASSQRGGSPLHF
J gene: TRBJ1-6
D gene: NA
clone size: NA
V gene: TRBV13

CDR3 DNA: TGTGCCAGCAGTTTAGGGCAATATAATTCACCCCTCCACTTT
CDR3 protein: CASSLGQYNSPLHF
J gene: TRBJ1-6
D gene: NA
clone size: NA
V gene: TRBV28

CDR3 DNA: TGTGCCAGCAGGGGGCTAGGAACAGGGGGCACTGAAGCTTTCTTT
CDR3 protein: CASRGLGTGGTEAFF
J gene: TRBJ1-1
D gene: TRBD1
clone size: NA
V gene: TRBV5-5

CDR3 DNA: TGTGCCAGCAGCCGAACGGCGGGGGGAGGCTACACCTTC
CDR3 protein: CASSRTAGGGYTF
J gene: TRBJ1-2
D gene: NA
clone size: NA
V gene: TRBV11-1

CDR3 DNA: TGTGCCAGCACCTCTAGGACAGGGGGCAACTATGGCTACACCTTC
CDR3 protein: CASTSRTGGNYGYTF
J gene: TRBJ1-2
D gene: TRBD1
clone size: NA
V gene: TRBV6-5

CDR3 DNA: TGTGCCAGCAGCCGAGATGAAAAACTGTTTTTT
CDR3 protein: CASSRDEKLFF
J gene: TRBJ1-4
D gene: NA
clone size: NA
V gene: TRBV28

CDR3 DNA: TGTGCCAGCAGTTTAGGCCGGTACTACGAGCAGTACTTC
CDR3 protein: CASSLGRYYEQYF
J gene: TRBJ2-7
D gene: NA
clone size: NA
V gene: TRBV12-3/TRBV12-4

CDR3 DNA: TGTGCTAGTGGTTCAACTAGCGGGTACAATGAGCAGTTCTTC
CDR3 protein: CASGSTSGYNEQFF
J gene: TRBJ2-1
D gene: TRBD2
clone size: NA
V gene: TRBV12-5

CDR3 DNA: TGTGCCAGCAGCCCCGGATGGGGAGAAGTACAAGAGACCCAGTACTTC
CDR3 protein: CASSPGWGEVQETQYF
J gene: TRBJ2-5
D gene: NA
clone size: NA
V gene: TRBV9

CDR3 DNA: TGTGCCAGCAGCGCAACCTGGACCGGAGGAGGCTACACCTTC
CDR3 protein: CASSATWTGGGYTF
J gene: TRBJ1-2
D gene: NA
clone size: NA
V gene: TRBV14

CDR3 DNA: TGTGCCAGCAGCGTAGGTACTAGCAATCAGCCCCAGTATTTT
CDR3 protein: CASSVGTSNQPQYF
J gene: TRBJ2-3
D gene: NA
clone size: NA
V gene: TRBV9

CDR3 DNA: TGTGCCAGCAGTCCAGTAACTAACTATGGCTACACCTTC
CDR3 protein: CASSPVTNYGYTF
J gene: TRBJ1-2
D gene: NA
clone size: NA
V gene: TRBV2

CDR3 DNA: TGTGCCAGCAGCTTCCATGCGGGCTCCCGATATGGCTACACCTTC
CDR3 protein: CASSFHAGSRYGYTF
J gene: TRBJ1-2
D gene: NA
clone size: NA
V gene: TRBV3-1/TRBV3-2

CDR3 DNA: TGCGCCAGCACGACCGGACAGGGGGCCAATGAGCAGTTCTTC
CDR3 protein: CASTTGQGANEQFF
J gene: TRBJ2-1
D gene: TRBD1
clone size: NA
V gene: TRBV5-1

CDR3 DNA: TGCAGCGTTTCGGGACAGGGGAACGGCTACACCTTC
CDR3 protein: CSVSGQGNGYTF
J gene: TRBJ1-2
D gene: TRBD1
clone size: NA
V gene: TRBV29-1

CDR3 DNA: TGTGCCAGCAGTGGGCGAGGGACAGCTACCTACGAGCAGTACTTC
CDR3 protein: CASSGRGTATYEQYF
J gene: TRBJ2-7
D gene: TRBD1
clone size: NA
V gene: TRBV27

CDR3 DNA: TGTGCCTGGAGTTACTTTAGTACAGATACGCAGTATTTT
CDR3 protein: CAWSYFSTDTQYF
J gene: TRBJ2-3
D gene: NA
clone size: NA
V gene: TRBV30

CDR3 DNA: TGTGCCAGCAGTTACGGGAACAGGGGCCTGAACACTGAAGCTTTCTTT
CDR3 protein: CASSYGNRGLNTEAFF
J gene: TRBJ1-1
D gene: TRBD1
clone size: NA
V gene: TRBV6-6

CDR3 DNA: TGTGCCAGCAGTTCTAGGGAGCCCGGTACTGAAGCTTTCTTT
CDR3 protein: CASSSREPGTEAFF
J gene: TRBJ1-1
D gene: NA
clone size: NA
V gene: TRBV7-9

CDR3 DNA: TGTGCCAGCAGTGAAGTGGGCAACCGTGAAAAACTGTTTTTT
CDR3 protein: CASSEVGNREKLFF
J gene: TRBJ1-4
D gene: NA
clone size: NA
V gene: TRBV6-1

CDR3 DNA: TGCGCCAGCAACCCTAGCGGGCCCGGTGGGGGCACAGATACGCAGTATTTT
CDR3 protein: CASNPSGPGGGTDTQYF
J gene: TRBJ2-3
D gene: TRBD2
clone size: NA
V gene: TRBV5-1

CDR3 DNA: TGTGCCAGCAGCGTCTGTCAGCCCCAGCATTTT
CDR3 protein: CASSVCQPQHF
J gene: TRBJ1-5
D gene: NA
clone size: few
V gene: TRBV7-3

CDR3 DNA: TGTGCCAGCAGTCGGACAGGGGGCAACACTGAAGCTTTCTTT
CDR3 protein: CASSRTGGNTEAFF
J gene: TRBJ1-1
D gene: TRBD1
clone size: once
V gene: TRBV27

CDR3 DNA: TGTGCCAGCAGCTTTGCGGGACAGGGGGACTTC
CDR3 protein: CASSFAGQGDF
J gene: TRBJ1-2
D gene: TRBD1
clone size: NA
V gene: TRBV5-4

CDR3 DNA: TGTGCCAGCAGTGTACAGGACACTGAAGCTTTCTTT
CDR3 protein: CASSVQDTEAFF
J gene: TRBJ1-1
D gene: NA
clone size: NA
V gene: TRBV28

CDR3 DNA: TGTGCCAGTACTGGAGGAGAAGGTAATCAGCCCCAGCATTTT
CDR3 protein: CASTGGEGNQPQHF
J gene: TRBJ1-5
D gene: NA
clone size: NA
V gene: TRBV19

CDR3 DNA: TGCGCCAGCAGGGACTTCGGGAACACTGAAGCTTTCTTT
CDR3 protein: CASRDFGNTEAFF
J gene: TRBJ1-1
D gene: NA
clone size: few
V gene: TRBV5-1

CDR3 DNA: TGTGCCAGTAGAGAGGGACAGCCAAACACTGAAGCTTTCTTT
CDR3 protein: CASREGQPNTEAFF
J gene: TRBJ1-1
D gene: TRBD1
clone size: NA
V gene: TRBV19

CDR3 DNA: TGTGCCAGCAGTTACTCGACCCGAGGTAGCGGGGAGCTGTTTTTT
CDR3 protein: CASSYSTRGSGELFF
J gene: TRBJ2-2
D gene: NA
clone size: few
V gene: TRBV6-2/TRBV6-3